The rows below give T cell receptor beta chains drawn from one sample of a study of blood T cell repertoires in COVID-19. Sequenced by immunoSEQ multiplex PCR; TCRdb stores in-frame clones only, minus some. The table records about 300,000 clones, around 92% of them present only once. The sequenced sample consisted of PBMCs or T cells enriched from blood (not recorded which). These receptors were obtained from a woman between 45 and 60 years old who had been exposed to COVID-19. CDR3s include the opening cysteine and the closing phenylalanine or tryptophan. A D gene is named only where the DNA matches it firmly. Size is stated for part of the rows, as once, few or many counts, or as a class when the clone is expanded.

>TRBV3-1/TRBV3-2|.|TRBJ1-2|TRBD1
TGTGCCAGCAGCCCGATAGACAGGGGCGGTGGTAACTATGGCTACACCTTC
CASSPIDRGGGNYGYTF
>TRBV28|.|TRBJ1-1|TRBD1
TGTGCCAGCACCCTAGACAGGGGGCGGGCGATCGTCGAAGCTTTCTTT
CASTLDRGRAIVEAFF
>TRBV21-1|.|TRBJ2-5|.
TGTGCCAGCAGCAAAGATCGTCTGAGGCTAGCGGGGGGGCGATGTCAAGAGACCCAGTACTTC
CASSKDRLRLAGGRCQETQYF
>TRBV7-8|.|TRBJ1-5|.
TGTGCCAGCAGGCGGGGGAATCAGCCCCAGCATTTT
CASRRGNQPQHF
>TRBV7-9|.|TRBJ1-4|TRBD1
TGTGCCAGCAGCTCCGGGACAGGGTCGGAAAAACTGTTTTTT
CASSSGTGSEKLFF
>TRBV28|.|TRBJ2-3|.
TGTGCCAGTTGCAGGGTAAGCACAGATACGCAGTATTTT
CASCRVSTDTQYF
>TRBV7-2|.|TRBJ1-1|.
TGTGCCAGCAGCTCGGACAGTTCGAGCACTGAAGCTTTCTTT
CASSSDSSSTEAFF
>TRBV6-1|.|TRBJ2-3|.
TGTGCCAGCAGTGAACGGGCTAGCCCCCCAGATACGCAGTATTTT
CASSERASPPDTQYF
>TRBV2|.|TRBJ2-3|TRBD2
TGTGCCAGCAGTGTATCTAGCGGGGGGGCATGGGATACGCAGTATTTT
CASSVSSGGAWDTQYF
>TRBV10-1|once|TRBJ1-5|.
TGCGCCAGCAGTGAGTCGTCGGACTGTAGCAATCAGCCCCAGCATTTT
CASSESSDCSNQPQHF
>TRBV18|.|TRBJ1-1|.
TGTGCCAGCTCACTCAACCGACAGAACTTGAACACTGAAGCTTTCTTT
CASSLNRQNLNTEAFF
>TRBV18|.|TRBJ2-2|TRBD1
TGTGCCAGCTCACACCCCGGGACAGGCCCTCAGGGCACCGGGGAGCTGTTTTTT
CASSHPGTGPQGTGELFF
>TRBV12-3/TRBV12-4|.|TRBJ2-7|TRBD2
TGTGCCAGCAGTTCACGGGGGGGATACGAGCAGTACTTC
CASSSRGGYEQYF
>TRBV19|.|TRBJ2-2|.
TGTGCCAGTAGTATTAATCGGGACTTTACCGGGGAGCTGTTTTTT
CASSINRDFTGELFF
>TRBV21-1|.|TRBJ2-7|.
TGTGCCAGCAGTTATGACAGGCCAAGCTCCTACGAGCAGTACTTC
CASSYDRPSSYEQYF
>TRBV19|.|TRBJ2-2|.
TGTGCCAGTAGTATACAGGGGCTGAACACCGGGGAGCTGTTTTTT
CASSIQGLNTGELFF
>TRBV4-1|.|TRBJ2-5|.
TGCGCCAGCAGCCTGGGGCTAGTGACGAGAGGTGAGACCCAGTACTTC
CASSLGLVTRGETQYF
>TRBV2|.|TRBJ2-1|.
TGTGCCAGCAGTGAAGCGCGGGGTGGTGAGCAGTTCTTC
CASSEARGGEQFF
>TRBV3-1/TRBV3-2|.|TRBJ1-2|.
TGTGCCAGCAGCCAACCGTTAGTGCATGGCTACACCTTC
CASSQPLVHGYTF
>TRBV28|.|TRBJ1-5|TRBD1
TGTGCCAGCAGTACCCCGGGACAGGGGAATCAGCCCCAGCATTTT
CASSTPGQGNQPQHF
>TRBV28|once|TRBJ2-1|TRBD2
TGTGCCAGCAGTCCAAGGACTAGCGGGGGTTCCTACAATGAGCAGTTCTTC
CASSPRTSGGSYNEQFF
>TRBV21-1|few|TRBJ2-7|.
TGTGCCAGCAGTGACAGTGAATGCTACGAGCAGTACTTC
CASSDSECYEQYF
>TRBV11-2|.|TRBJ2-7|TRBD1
TGTGCCAGCAGCGGGGGACAGGGGAATTCCTACGAGCAGTACTTC
CASSGGQGNSYEQYF
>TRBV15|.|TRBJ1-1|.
TGTGCCACCAGCAGAGTCGACAGATTGAACACTGAAGCTTTCTTT
CATSRVDRLNTEAFF
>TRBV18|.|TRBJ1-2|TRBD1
TGTGCCAGCTCAAAAATGGACAGGGGTCACTATGGCTACACCTTC
CASSKMDRGHYGYTF
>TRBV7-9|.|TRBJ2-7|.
TGTGCCAGCAGCTTAGGCAGGGGCAGGCTGGGAGCCGAGCAGTACTTC
CASSLGRGRLGAEQYF
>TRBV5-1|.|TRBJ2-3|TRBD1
TGCGCCAGCAGCTTAGACGCCCCGGGACAGGGGGCGGATACGCAGTATTTT
CASSLDAPGQGADTQYF
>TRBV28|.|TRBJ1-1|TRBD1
TGTGCCACCCACGAACAGGGGGCGCCTAATGAAGCTTTCTTT
CATHEQGAPNEAFF
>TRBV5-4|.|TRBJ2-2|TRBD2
TGTGCCAGCAGGCAAGAGACTAGCGGGGTACCCGGGGAGCTGTTTTTT
CASRQETSGVPGELFF
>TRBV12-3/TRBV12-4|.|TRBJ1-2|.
TGTGCCAGCAGGACTTCAGTTCGTGATGGCTACACCTTC
CASRTSVRDGYTF
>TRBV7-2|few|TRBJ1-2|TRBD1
TGTGCCAGCAGCTTCGGAGGGGGCAAATCCTATGGCTACACCTTC
CASSFGGGKSYGYTF
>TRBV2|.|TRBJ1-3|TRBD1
TGTGCCAGCAGACAGACAGGGGCGGTCGCTATCGGAAACACCATATATTTT
CASRQTGAVAIGNTIYF
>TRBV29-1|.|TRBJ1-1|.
TGCAGTTATCGGCGGGGGGGGAACACTGAAGCTTTCTTT
CSYRRGGNTEAFF
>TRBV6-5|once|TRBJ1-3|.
TGTGCCAGCAGAGGAGGGGCTGGAAACACCATATATTTT
CASRGGAGNTIYF
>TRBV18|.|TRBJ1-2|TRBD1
TGTGCCAGCTCAGAGGGACAGGGGACCTACTATGGCTACACCTTC
CASSEGQGTYYGYTF
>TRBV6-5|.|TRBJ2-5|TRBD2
TGTGCCAGCAGTTACTCGCGGGGGGGAGAGACCCAGTACTTC
CASSYSRGGETQYF
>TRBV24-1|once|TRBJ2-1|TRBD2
TGTGCCACCAGTGACCCCGCCACAGGACTAGCGGGGGACTCCTACAATGAGCAGTTCTTC
CATSDPATGLAGDSYNEQFF
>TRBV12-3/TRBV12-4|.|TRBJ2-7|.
TGTGCCAGCAGTTCACGAGTATCCTACGAGCAGTACTTC
CASSSRVSYEQYF
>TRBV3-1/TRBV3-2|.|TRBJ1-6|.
TGTGCCAGCAACCTACTAGGACATAATTCACCCCTCCACTTT
CASNLLGHNSPLHF
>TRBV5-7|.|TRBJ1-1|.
TGTGCCAGCAGCTTCCAAAGGGGGATTCGCGCTGAAGCTTTCTTT
CASSFQRGIRAEAFF
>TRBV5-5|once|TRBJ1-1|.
TGTGCCAGCACGCAGGGGCTAAACACTGAAGCTTTCTTT
CASTQGLNTEAFF
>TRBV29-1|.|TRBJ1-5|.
TGCAGCGTTGCTTTTACTGAGAATCAGCCCCAGCATTTT
CSVAFTENQPQHF
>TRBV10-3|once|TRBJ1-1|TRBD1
TGTGCCATCAGCCGACAGGGGGGCACTGAAGCTTTCTTT
CAISRQGGTEAFF
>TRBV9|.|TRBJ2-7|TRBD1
TGTGCCAGCAGCACCCGACAGGGGGCAAGCGAGCAGTACTTC
CASSTRQGASEQYF
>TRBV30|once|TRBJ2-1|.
TGTGCCTGGAGTGTAGTTGGGGCGCAGTTCTTC
CAWSVVGAQFF
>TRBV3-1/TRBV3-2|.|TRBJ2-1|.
TGTGCCAGCAGCCAACCGGGTACCGGTTCCTACAATGAGCAGTTCTTC
CASSQPGTGSYNEQFF
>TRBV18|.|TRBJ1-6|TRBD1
TGTGCCAGCTCACGTTCCGGGACAGGGGGCGGTTCACCCCTCCACTTT
CASSRSGTGGGSPLHF